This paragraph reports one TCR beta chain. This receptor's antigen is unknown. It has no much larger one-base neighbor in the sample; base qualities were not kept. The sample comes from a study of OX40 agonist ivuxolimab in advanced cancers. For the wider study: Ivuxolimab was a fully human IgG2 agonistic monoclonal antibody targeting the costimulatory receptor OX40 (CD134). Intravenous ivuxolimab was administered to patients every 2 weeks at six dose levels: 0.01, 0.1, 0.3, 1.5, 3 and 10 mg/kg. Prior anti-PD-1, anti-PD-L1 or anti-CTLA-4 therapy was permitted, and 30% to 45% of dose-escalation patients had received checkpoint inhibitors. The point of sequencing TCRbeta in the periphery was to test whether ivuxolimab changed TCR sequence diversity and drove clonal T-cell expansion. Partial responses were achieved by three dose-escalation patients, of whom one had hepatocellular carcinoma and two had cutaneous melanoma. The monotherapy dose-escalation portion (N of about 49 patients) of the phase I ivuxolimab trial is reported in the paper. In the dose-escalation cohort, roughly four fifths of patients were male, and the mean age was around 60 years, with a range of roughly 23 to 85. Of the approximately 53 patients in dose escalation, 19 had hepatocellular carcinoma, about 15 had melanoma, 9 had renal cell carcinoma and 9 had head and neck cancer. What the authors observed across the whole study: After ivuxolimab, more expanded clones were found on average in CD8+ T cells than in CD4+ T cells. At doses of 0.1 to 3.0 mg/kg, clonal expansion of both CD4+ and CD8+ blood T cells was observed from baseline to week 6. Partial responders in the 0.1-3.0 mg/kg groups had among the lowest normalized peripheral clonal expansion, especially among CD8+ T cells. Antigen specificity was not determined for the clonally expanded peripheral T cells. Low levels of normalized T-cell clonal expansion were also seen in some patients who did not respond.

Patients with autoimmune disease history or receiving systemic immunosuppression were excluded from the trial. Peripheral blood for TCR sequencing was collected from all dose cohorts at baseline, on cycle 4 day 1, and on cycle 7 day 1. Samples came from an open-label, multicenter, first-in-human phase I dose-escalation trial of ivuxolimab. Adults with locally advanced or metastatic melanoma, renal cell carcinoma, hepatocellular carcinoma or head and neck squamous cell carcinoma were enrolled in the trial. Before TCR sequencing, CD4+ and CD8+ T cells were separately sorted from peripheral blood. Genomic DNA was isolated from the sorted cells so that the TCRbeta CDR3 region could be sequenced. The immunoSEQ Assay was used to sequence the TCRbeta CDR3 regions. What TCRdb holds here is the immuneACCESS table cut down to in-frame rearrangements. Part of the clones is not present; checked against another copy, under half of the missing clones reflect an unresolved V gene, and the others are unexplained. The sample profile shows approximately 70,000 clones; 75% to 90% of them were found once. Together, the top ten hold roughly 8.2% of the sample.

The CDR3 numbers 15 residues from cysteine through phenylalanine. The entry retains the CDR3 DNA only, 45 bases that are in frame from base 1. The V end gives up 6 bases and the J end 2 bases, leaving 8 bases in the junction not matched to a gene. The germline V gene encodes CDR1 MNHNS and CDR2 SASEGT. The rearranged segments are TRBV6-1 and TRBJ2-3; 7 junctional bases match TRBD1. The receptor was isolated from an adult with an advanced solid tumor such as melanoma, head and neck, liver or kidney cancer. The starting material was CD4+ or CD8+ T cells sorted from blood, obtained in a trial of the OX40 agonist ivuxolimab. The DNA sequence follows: TGTGCCAGCAGGACAGACAGGGTTATCACAGATACGCAGTATTTT. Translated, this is CASRTDRVITDTQYF.